The T cell receptor (beta chain) under discussion was sequenced for a study of Ad26.COV2.S vaccination and SARS-CoV-2 variants. CDR3 size: 17 residues. The germline V gene encodes CDR1 SGHDT and CDR2 YYEEEE. V lost 1 base and J 0 bases, leaving 11 bases between the germline ends. Treatment meaning: about 20 received Ad26.COV2.S at low or high dose, single or two shots; about five received placebo; per-sample allocation not given. Samples were taken on day 63 after the first vaccine or placebo injection. Repertoires were generated with immunoSEQ multiplex PCR, while TCRdb's copy carries only in-frame clones and drops some. The sample consists of about 350,000 clones, around 89% of them appearing once.

The chain has TRBV5-6 and TRBJ1-6; D not certain. The source material was peripheral blood, sampled in a trial of Ad26.COV2.S vaccine versus placebo. This sequence was found in a person between 18 and 65 years old who received the Ad26.COV2.S COVID-19 vaccine or a placebo. CDR3 sequence (DNA): TGTGCCAGCAGCTTGTGGGCGGTTAGCTCCTATAATTCACCCCTCCACTTT. This translates into CASSLWAVSSYNSPLHF.